This TCR beta chain emerged from a study of shared clonotypes between healthy human individuals. Only in-frame clones appear in the TCRdb table, and some are missing; sequencing was by immunoSEQ multiplex PCR. The data contain about 2,500,000 clones, approximately 92% of them singletons. The CDR3 runs 17 residues. From germline, CDR1 is SGHVS and CDR2 FQNEAQ. Trimming took 5 bases from V and 6 from J; bases not matched to a gene: 18. This chain joins TRBV7-8 and TRBJ1-1; 7 bases align to TRBD1. This TCR derives from a young man in good health. Material: naive CD4+ T cells sorted from blood. Subset indicated: CD45RA+ positively selected. CDR3 residues: CASSHSGTASIFAEAFF. The CDR3 DNA follows: TGTGCCAGCAGCCACTCCGGGACAGCTTCTATCTTCGCTGAAGCTTTCTTT.